This T cell receptor (beta chain) was found in a study of blood T cells in healthy people across ages. A second about 7 to 11 cycle PCR used barcoded and J-beta primers. TCRdb recomputed calls from the 5' RACE reads with MiXCR, one row per CDR3 protein. The table shows approximately 2,000,000 distinct CDR3 sequences, with around 42% occurring only once. This clonotype was sampled from a human donor in good health. Sequenced: blood.

CDR3 in DNA: TGCGCCAGCAGCCCCGTGGGGGCCTCCTACGAGCAGTACTTC. Protein: CASSPVGASYEQYF. The chain couples TRBV5-1 to TRBJ2-7; maybe TRBD1 (6 bases). Trimming pared 4 bases from V and 0 bases from J, leaving 11 bases between. The CDR3 contains 14 residues. Germline assignment: CDR1 SGHRS and CDR2 YFSETQ.